One sample yielded the 25 T cell receptor beta chains listed below, sequenced in a study of CD8+ T cells in alopecia areata. Treatment given: oral pan-JAK inhibitor, 5-10 mg twice daily. cDNA prepared by RNA extraction and subsequent reverse transcription served as the template for sequencing. Sequencing was performed with immunoSEQ multiplex PCR; in TCRdb, only in-frame clones are kept and a portion is missing. The table includes about 180,000 clones, roughly 46% detected once. The input for sequencing was CD8+ T cells sorted from blood, taken around week 54, from a patient treated with tofacitinib. The receptors were sampled from a human donor with alopecia areata.

This rearrangement joins TRBV7-9 to TRBJ2-3; D is possibly TRBD1 or TRBD2 (5 bases each). Per the germline V gene, CDR1 is SEHNR and CDR2 is FQNEAQ (reference sequence). The CDR3 is 12 amino acids. Trimming removed 1 base at V and 7 bases at J, with 6 bases between. Written as DNA, the CDR3 is TGTGCCAGCAGCTTAGGGGGGAATACGCAGTATTTT. Translated: CASSLGGNTQYF.

V gene TRBV2 combines with J gene TRBJ2-7; either TRBD1 or TRBD2 may supply D (6 bases each). The V end lost 7 bases, the J end lost 4 bases, and 17 bases lay between the germline ends. The CDR3 is 14 residues long. The V gene's germline CDR1 is SNHLY and CDR2 FYNNEI. CDR3 protein: CASTGGGEIYEQYF. CDR3 nucleotide sequence: TGTGCCAGCACTGGGGGCGGGGAGATTTACGAGCAGTACTTC.

The chain joins TRBV4-3 to TRBJ1-4; D remains unclear. The CDR3 runs 15 residues. CDR1 and CDR2 (germline): LGHNA, YSLEER. The V end was cut by 3 bases, the J end by 5 bases, with 13 bases between. The CDR3 nucleotides read TGCGCCAGCAGCCACGCTCCCGGGCCGAATGAAAAACTGTTTTTT. It codes for CASSHAPGPNEKLFF.

This chain connects TRBV30 to TRBJ1-2, with a tentative D call TRBD1 (5 bases). V lost 3 bases and J lost 4, with 15 bases in between. Germline values: CDR1 GTSNPN, CDR2 SVGIG (reference sequence). The CDR3 runs 14 residues. CDR3 loop: CAWSQSQVTYGYTF. The CDR3 region has the DNA TGTGCCTGGAGCCAATCACAGGTTACCTATGGCTACACCTTC. Full variable domain (rest looked up from reference TRBV30 and TRBJ1-2): SQTIHQWPATLVQPVGSPLSLECTVEGTSNPNLYWYRQAAGRGLQLLFYSVGIGQISSEVPQNLSASRPQDRQFILSSKKLLLSDSGFYLCAWSQSQVTYGYTFGSGTRLTVV.

The chain joins TRBV19 to TRBJ2-5; D might be TRBD1 or TRBD2, each matching 5 bases. Trimming cost V 9 bases and J 1 base, with 12 bases left between them. CDR3 length equals 13 residues. Germline V gives CDR1 LNHDA, CDR2 SQIVND (reference sequence). CDR3 sequence: CASRARAQETQYF. The CDR3 nucleotides are TGTGCCAGCAGGGCGAGGGCCCAAGAGACCCAGTACTTC.

This sequence joins TRBV29-1 and TRBJ2-7, with 11 bases lining up with TRBD1. The CDR3 sequence is 13 residues long. The J segment lost 4 bases and the V segment lost 6 bases, leaving 5 bases of the junction unmatched. Germline V gene data show CDR1 as SQVTM and CDR2 as ANQGSEA. The CDR3 DNA reads as TGCAGCGTCCGGGACAGGGGGGAATACGAGCAGTACTTC. Encoded protein: CSVRDRGEYEQYF.

The chain carries TRBV7-8 and TRBJ2-7; weak D call: TRBD2 (5 bases). V was trimmed by 3 bases and J by 0 bases, leaving 15 bases between them. This CDR3 is 16 amino acids long. Germline CDR1 and CDR2: SGHVS and FQNEAQ. This chain's CDR3 is CASSLLGSLSSYEQYF. The CDR3 DNA reads TGTGCCAGCAGCTTGTTGGGGAGTTTAAGCTCCTACGAGCAGTACTTC.

This clone was seen a handful of times. The V gene is TRBV19, the J gene TRBJ2-6; 7 bases line up with TRBD1. The CDR3 totals 13 residues. In germline, CDR1 is LNHDA, CDR2 SQIVND (reference sequence). The trim removed 9 bases at V and 4 bases at J, leaving 3 bases unmatched. CDR3 sequence (DNA): TGTGCCAGCGGACAGGACGGGGCCAACGTCCTGACTTTC. This sequence encodes CASGQDGANVLTF. The full variable domain, rest sourced from reference TRBV19 and TRBJ2-6, is DGGITQSPKYLFRKEGQNVTLSCEQNLNHDAMYWYRQDPGQGLRLIYYSQIVNDFQKGDIAEGYSVSREKKESFPLTVTSAQKNPTAFYLCASGQDGANVLTFGAGSRLTVL.

V gene TRBV9 combines with J gene TRBJ2-2; tentatively, D is TRBD1 (6 bases). Germline-derived CDR1 and CDR2 are SGDLS and YYNGEE. The germline V and J ends were trimmed by 3 bases and 6 bases, with 12 bases remaining between them. This CDR3 region has 14 residues. Here the CDR3 reads CASSEGVDPGELFF. CDR3 sequence (DNA): TGTGCCAGCAGCGAGGGGGTAGATCCCGGGGAGCTGTTTTTT.

This clone was counted between two and nine times. The rearrangement links TRBV30 to TRBJ1-4; D ambiguous. In germline, CDR1 is GTSNPN, CDR2 SVGIG (reference sequence). CDR3 length equals 12 residues. V shed 2 bases and J shed 8 bases, with 9 bases lying between them. The CDR3 is CAWSFRGEKLFF. In DNA form, the CDR3 reads TGTGCCTGGAGTTTTCGCGGGGAAAAACTGTTTTTT.

The chain employs TRBV6-1 and TRBJ2-6, with D possibly matching TRBD1 (6 bases). This CDR3 region has 15 residues. Looked up from germline, CDR1 is MNHNS and CDR2 is SASEGT. V lost 8 bases, J lost 0 bases, and 11 bases lay in between. CDR3 nucleotide sequence: TGTGCCAGCCACCTACAGGGCTCTGGGGCCAACGTCCTGACTTTC. It yields the protein CASHLQGSGANVLTF.

This sequence joins TRBV5-1 and TRBJ2-7; D unclear. Germline lookup yields CDR1 SGHRS and CDR2 YFSETQ. The ends were cut back, 0 bases at V and 0 bases at J, with 7 bases in the middle. The CDR3 contains 14 residues. The CDR3 loop is CASSLAGSSYEQYF. CDR3 nucleotide sequence: TGCGCCAGCAGCTTGGCCGGAAGCTCCTACGAGCAGTACTTC.

The V call is TRBV2, the J call TRBJ2-1; weak D call: TRBD2 (5 bases). Germline CDR1 SNHLY, CDR2 FYNNEI. V shed 7 bases and J shed 6 bases, with 10 bases lying between them. The CDR3 runs 12 residues. The CDR3, as DNA: TGTGCCAGCACCACGGACTCCAATGAGCAGTTCTTC. Protein product: CASTTDSNEQFF.

The chain recombines TRBV30 with TRBJ2-5; D is unclear. The assigned J gene may be wrong: the sequence end matches TRBJ2-7 better. Germline loops: CDR1 GTSNPN, CDR2 SVGIG (reference sequence). The CDR3 covers 12 residues. CDR3 in DNA: TGTGCCTGGAGGAAGGCTTTCTACGAGCAGTACTTC. It translates to CAWRKAFYEQYF.

The chain employs TRBV5-4 and TRBJ2-7; 13 bases align to TRBD2. Unmatched junction bases numbered 6, after V lost 4 bases and J lost 2 bases. CDR3 length: 16 residues. CDR1 and CDR2 from the germline V gene are SGHNT and YYREEE (reference sequence). As DNA, the CDR3 is TGTGCCAGCAGCGCCGGACTAGCGGGGGTGACCTACGAGCAGTACTTC. Its protein is CASSAGLAGVTYEQYF.

Regarding this clone: The same CDR3 can be traced to other DNA sequences in this sample. This chain joins TRBV9 and TRBJ2-7; D possibly matches TRBD1 or TRBD2 (5 bases each). The germline CDR1 and CDR2 sequences are SGDLS and YYNGEE. The CDR3 totals 13 residues. V dropped 2 bases and J dropped 3 bases, with 9 bases sitting between them. The CDR3 reads CASSVGDGYEQYF. The CDR3 DNA is TGTGCCAGCAGCGTTGGGGACGGCTACGAGCAGTACTTC. Full variable domain (remainder filled in from reference TRBV9 and TRBJ2-7): DSGVTQTPKHLITATGQRVTLRCSPRSGDLSVYWYQQSLDQGLQFLIQYYNGEERAKGNILERFSAQQFPDLHSELNLSSLELGDSALYFCASSVGDGYEQYFGPGTRLTVT.

The table lists this clone with a few counts. The chain combines TRBV11-2 with TRBJ2-1; D is perhaps TRBD2 (6 bases). Germline assignment: CDR1 SGHAT and CDR2 FQNNGV. V lost 4 bases, J lost 5 bases, and 24 bases lay in between. The CDR3 covers 18 residues. DNA for the CDR3: TGTGCCAGCAGCTCCCGTGGGGCGACGGGCCTAGCGCACAATGAGCAGTTCTTC. This gives the protein CASSSRGATGLAHNEQFF. The full variable domain, in which reference TRBV11-2 and TRBJ2-1 provide the parts outside the CDR3, is EAGVAQSPRYKIIEKRQSVAFWCNPISGHATLYWYQQILGQGPKLLIQFQNNGVVDDSQLPKDRFSAERLKGVDSTLKIQPAKLEDSAVYLCASSSRGATGLAHNEQFFGPGTRLTVL.

The table lists this clone with a few counts. The chain carries TRBV6-5 and TRBJ1-6, with D possibly TRBD1 on 5 matching bases. Germline CDR1 reads MNHEY; CDR2 reads SVGAGI. The CDR3 covers 14 residues. The V and J ends lost 2 bases and 10 bases respectively, with 12 bases between them. CDR3 sequence reads: CASSYLGWDSPLHF. The CDR3 bases are TGTGCCAGCAGTTACCTGGGGTGGGACTCACCCCTCCACTTT.

Only a few counts were recorded for this clone. This chain connects TRBV15 to TRBJ2-1; D gene unclear. In germline, CDR1 is LNHNV, CDR2 YYDKDF (reference sequence). The CDR3 contains 16 residues. V was trimmed by 3 bases and J by 5 bases, leaving 17 bases between them. As DNA, the CDR3 is TGTGCCACCAGCAGTGCACGGTTCCGTCCAAACAATGAGCAGTTCTTC. Its translation: CATSSARFRPNNEQFF. Looking up the rest from reference TRBV15 and TRBJ2-1 gives the full variable domain: DAMVIQNPRYQVTQFGKPVTLSCSQTLNHNVMYWYQQKSSQAPKLLFHYYDKDFNNEADTPDNFQSRRPNTSFCFLDIRSPGLGDTAMYLCATSSARFRPNNEQFFGPGTRLTVL.

This clone was found a few times. V and J are TRBV7-6 and TRBJ2-2, with a possible D match to TRBD2 (6 bases). Trimming removed 0 bases at V and 7 bases at J, with 12 bases between. The CDR3 contains 15 residues. Germline V gene lookup returns CDR1 SGHVS and CDR2 FNYEAQ. For the CDR3, the DNA is TGTGCCAGCAGCTTAGCCGGGGGACCCGGCGGGGAGCTGTTTTTT. Its protein product is CASSLAGGPGGELFF.

In its sample, this clone was seen a few times. The rearrangement links TRBV29-1 to TRBJ1-1; D unresolved. The CDR3 loop spans 13 amino acids. Deletions cut 0 bases from V and 7 bases from J, with 12 bases between. The V gene's germline CDR1 is SQVTM and CDR2 ANQGSEA. CDR3 DNA: TGCAGCGTTGAAGATCACCAGACCCTTGAAGCTTTCTTT. Residues: CSVEDHQTLEAFF. Using reference TRBV29-1 and TRBJ1-1 for the parts outside the CDR3, the full variable domain is SAVISQKPSRDICQRGTSLTIQCQVDSQVTMMFWYRQQPGQSLTLIATANQGSEATYESGFVIDKFPISRPNLTFSTLTVSNMSPEDSSIYLCSVEDHQTLEAFFGQGTRLTVV.

The rearrangement links TRBV27 to TRBJ2-7, with TRBD1 as a possible D gene (6 bases). CDR3 length: 13 amino acids. CDR1 MNHEY and CDR2 SMNVEV come from the germline V gene (reference sequence). V lost 3 bases and J lost 7, with 13 bases in between. The CDR3 DNA sequence: TGTGCCAGCAGTTTCTCCGGGACATATGAGCAGTACTTC. It translates to CASSFSGTYEQYF.

This clone has ten or more counts. The chain employs TRBV7-9 and TRBJ1-5; 7 bases are shared with TRBD1. CDR3 size: 16 residues. Germline trimming cut 6 bases from V and 7 bases from J; bases unmatched to any gene: 15. Germline CDR1 reads SEHNR; CDR2 reads FQNEAQ (reference sequence). CDR3 in amino acids: CASSIGLTQGEQPQHF. CDR3 sequence (DNA): TGTGCCAGCAGTATAGGCCTGACGCAGGGGGAACAGCCCCAGCATTTT.

V and J are TRBV5-1 and TRBJ1-1, with unresolved D. This CDR3 region has 14 residues. Trimming removed 2 bases at V and 2 bases at J, with 10 bases between. Germline V gene data show CDR1 as SGHRS and CDR2 as YFSETQ. CDR3 in DNA: TGCGCCAGCAGCTTCATACACCCAAACACTGAAGCTTTCTTT. It encodes CASSFIHPNTEAFF. The full variable domain, with the rest looked up from reference TRBV5-1 and TRBJ1-1, is KAGVTQTPRYLIKTRGQQVTLSCSPISGHRSVSWYQQTPGQGLQFLFEYFSETQRNKGNFPGRFSGRQFSNSRSEMNVSTLELGDSALYLCASSFIHPNTEAFFGQGTRLTVV.

V gene TRBV29-1 combines with J gene TRBJ2-1; D is unresolved. Trimming took 5 bases from V and 8 from J, leaving 7 bases between them. The CDR3 contains 10 residues. Germline CDR1 reads SQVTM; CDR2 reads ANQGSEA. In nucleotides, the CDR3 is TGCAGCGTTAAGCAACATGAGCAGTTCTTC. As protein: CSVKQHEQFF.